Following are 7 T cell receptor beta chains from one sample sequenced in a study of blood T cell repertoires in COVID-19. Sequenced by immunoSEQ multiplex PCR; TCRdb stores in-frame clones only, minus some. This table has under 35,000 clones, about 80% appearing once. The sequenced sample consisted of peripheral blood. The source is a man older than 75 with acute or convalescent COVID-19.

J is TRBJ2-7 and V is TRBV7-9; TRBD1 matches at 11 bases. Germline lookup yields CDR1 SEHNR and CDR2 FQNEAQ (reference sequence). The CDR3 spans 15 residues. V shed 0 bases, J shed 6 bases, and the junction held 4 bases outside the gene matches. Here the CDR3 reads CASSLAGTGGIEQYF. CDR3 nucleotides: TGTGCCAGCAGCTTAGCCGGGACAGGGGGAATCGAGCAGTACTTC.

J is TRBJ2-1 and V is TRBV4-3; D not certain. Germline V CDR1 and CDR2: LGHNA, YSLEER. V shed 0 bases and J shed 8 bases, with 11 bases lying between them. The CDR3 has 14 residues. The CDR3 bases are TGCGCCAGCAGCCAAGAACTTGAGCGACATGAGCAGTTCTTC. This codes for CASSQELERHEQFF.

This clone appeared a few times. This chain connects TRBV3-1 (or the pseudogene TRBV3-2) to TRBJ2-2; no clear D. V lost 0 bases and J lost 4, with 3 bases in between. This CDR3 region has 13 residues. Per germline, CDR1 LGHDT and CDR2 YNNKEL (reference sequence). CDR3 sequence (DNA): TGTGCCAGCAGCCAAGATCTCACCGGGGAGCTGTTTTTT. Its translation is CASSQDLTGELFF.

The chain links TRBV19 to TRBJ1-1; 8 bases match TRBD1. V lost 5 bases, J lost 0 bases, and 5 bases stayed unmatched. The germline V gene encodes CDR1 LNHDA and CDR2 SQIVND (reference sequence). The CDR3 loop spans 15 amino acids. Here the CDR3 DNA reads TGTGCCAGTAGTCCCGGACAGGGAATGAACACTGAAGCTTTCTTT. Translated: CASSPGQGMNTEAFF.

The CDR3 here is CASGEGLQTDYNEQFF. Here the CDR3 DNA reads TGTGCTAGTGGGGAGGGACTCCAGACGGACTACAATGAGCAGTTCTTC. The V call is TRBV12-5, the J call TRBJ2-1; TRBD2 might be the D (6 bases). Germline values: CDR1 LGHNT, CDR2 FRNRAP. The CDR3 extends over 16 amino acids. The germline V and J ends were trimmed by 6 bases and 3 bases, with 18 bases remaining between them.

This clone turned up a few times. This chain joins TRBV28 and TRBJ2-2; 7 bases align to TRBD1. The V and J ends lost 1 base and 1 base, in that order; junction bases with no gene match: 3. The CDR3 totals 16 residues. The V gene's germline CDR1 is MDHEN and CDR2 SYDVKM. The CDR3 bases are TGTGCCAGCAGTTTATACGGGACAGTGAACACCGGGGAGCTGTTTTTT. Translated: CASSLYGTVNTGELFF.

The chain joins TRBV7-9 to TRBJ1-1; perhaps TRBD1 as D (6 bases). Trimming took off 4 bases at V and 1 base at J, with 19 bases between the two ends. The germline gives CDR1 SEHNR, CDR2 FQNEAQ (reference sequence). This CDR3 is built from 17 residues. In DNA, the CDR3 is TGTGCCAGCAGCTCCTTAGGGGGGGAGGACGGGAACACTGAAGCTTTCTTT. Translation gives CASSSLGGEDGNTEAFF.